This T cell receptor (beta chain) was obtained from a study of chemoradiotherapy in HPV16-positive cancers. Study-level background: A couple of HPV16-positive patients' cells yielded candidate HPV-specific clones and common motifs. Study results and caveats: Candidate HPV-specific clones and E7-related TCR motifs grew in tumor during treatment.

As to this clone: As yet, its antigen is unknown.

CDR1 and CDR2 (germline): SGHTS, YDEGEE. Deletions cut 4 bases from V and 0 bases from J, with 8 bases between. The CDR3 has 13 amino acids. Repeated repertoire sampling spanned the course of chemoradiotherapy. TCRdb's table, derived via immunoSEQ multiplex PCR, lists solely in-frame clones and lacks some. The table has 12,000 or so clones, 85% to 90% seen once; the top ten hold less than 3.5%. The J gene is TRBJ2-7, the V gene TRBV5-8; D uncertain. The TCR was taken from a human donor with HPV-associated anogenital cancer. Collection of the sample occurred from a patient who underwent chemoradiotherapy. CDR3 residues: CASSRAGSYEQYF. DNA of the CDR3: TGTGCCAGCAGCAGGGCAGGCTCCTACGAGCAGTACTTC. Complete variable domain (other parts from reference TRBV5-8 and TRBJ2-7): EAGVTQSPTHLIKTRGQQATLRCSPISGHTSVYWYQQALGLGLQFLLWYDEGEERNRGNFPPRFSGRQFPNYSSELNVNALELEDSALYLCASSRAGSYEQYFGPGTRLTVT.